This TCR beta chain was documented in a study of vaccination effects on CD4 cells after COVID-19. Antigen-specific CD4+ T cell clonotypes were called by their expansion after viral peptide-pool culture in ViraFEST. Culture lasted roughly eleven days before CD4+ T cell isolation. In the vaccine recipients, nucleocapsid antibodies were negative and there was no prior SARS-CoV-2 infection. TCRdb keeps only in-frame clones here, not all; method: immunoSEQ multiplex PCR. The data show some 20,000 clones, roughly 72% seen once. Notes on this clone: No antigen is known for it.

Here the sequenced sample was CD4+ T cells from PBMCs cultured with HCoV-NL63 spike peptides, taken before COVID-19 vaccination. The TCR originated in a human donor who received a COVID-19 vaccine.

The CDR3 region is CASSLVGGREKETQYF. In DNA, the CDR3 is TGCGCCAGCAGCTTGGTTGGCGGGAGGGAGAAAGAGACCCAGTACTTC. The chain has TRBV5-1 and TRBJ2-5, with 9 nucleotides matching TRBD2. Trimming took 0 bases from V and 3 from J; bases not matched to a gene: 6. The CDR3 runs to 16 residues. CDR1 is SGHRS and CDR2 is YFSETQ in the germline V gene. The whole variable domain, remainder taken from reference TRBV5-1 and TRBJ2-5, is KAGVTQTPRYLIKTRGQQVTLSCSPISGHRSVSWYQQTPGQGLQFLFEYFSETQRNKGNFPGRFSGRQFSNSRSEMNVSTLELGDSALYLCASSLVGGREKETQYFGPGTRLLVL.